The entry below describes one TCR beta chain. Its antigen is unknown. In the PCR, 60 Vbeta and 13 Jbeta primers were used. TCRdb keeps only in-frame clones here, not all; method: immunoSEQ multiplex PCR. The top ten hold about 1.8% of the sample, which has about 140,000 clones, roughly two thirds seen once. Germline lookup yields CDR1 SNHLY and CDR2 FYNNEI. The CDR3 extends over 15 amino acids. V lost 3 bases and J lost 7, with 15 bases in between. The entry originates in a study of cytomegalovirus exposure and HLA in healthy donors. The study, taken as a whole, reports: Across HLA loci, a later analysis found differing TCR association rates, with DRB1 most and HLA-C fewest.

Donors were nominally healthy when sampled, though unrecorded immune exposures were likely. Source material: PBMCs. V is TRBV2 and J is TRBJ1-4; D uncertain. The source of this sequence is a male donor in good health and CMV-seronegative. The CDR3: CASSEVRVPGEKLFF. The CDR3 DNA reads TGTGCCAGCAGTGAGGTCCGGGTGCCTGGTGAAAAACTGTTTTTT.